This entry lists 18 T cell receptor beta chains sequenced from one sample in a study of cytomegalovirus exposure and HLA in healthy donors (dated by TCRdb to about 2017). Libraries were built with the immunoSEQ multiplex PCR assay. A mixture of 60 forward primers for TCR Vbeta segments and 13 reverse primers for TCR Jbeta segments was used in the multiplex PCR. TCRdb took over this immuneACCESS table, retaining in-frame rearrangements with V and J assigned. Such tables are incomplete; in checked studies, under half of the missing clones stem from an unresolved V gene, and the remainder is unexplained. Across this sample there are some 170,000 clones, with roughly 87% seen only once. Of the sample, approximately 0.85% is held by the ten largest clones. The specimen sequenced was PBMCs. These TCRs come from a woman aged 25 to 39 in good health and CMV-seronegative.

The chain links TRBV4-3 to TRBJ2-3, with 7 bases lining up with TRBD2. The germline V gene encodes CDR1 LGHNA and CDR2 YSLEER. V dropped 0 bases and J dropped 1; count of bases not matched to a gene: 10. The CDR3 extends over 18 amino acids. As DNA, the CDR3 is TGCGCCAGCAGCCAAGATCTTCCGGATGCGGGGGGCACAGATACGCAGTATTTT. As protein: CASSQDLPDAGGTDTQYF.

J is TRBJ2-1 and V is TRBV5-3; TRBD2 aligns across 9 bases. TRBV5-3 is identified as an open reading frame with a role that is uncertain. Trimming took 0 bases from V and 6 from J; bases not matched to a gene: 7. The CDR3 is made up of 16 amino acids. The CDR3 coding sequence is TGTGCCAGAAGCTTGGCACCCGGGACTAGCTCCAATGAGCAGTTCTTC. The encoded protein is CARSLAPGTSSNEQFF.

V gene TRBV29-1 combines with J gene TRBJ1-1; 7 bases line up with TRBD1. V lost 6 bases to trimming and J lost 4 bases; unmatched junction nucleotides: 8. CDR3 length: 13 amino acids. Germline lookup yields CDR1 SQVTM and CDR2 ANQGSEA. The CDR3 loop is CSVLTGEGTEAFF. The DNA of the CDR3 is TGCAGCGTCCTAACAGGGGAAGGCACTGAAGCTTTCTTT. The complete variable domain, with remaining parts taken from reference TRBV29-1 and TRBJ1-1, reads SAVISQKPSRDICQRGTSLTIQCQVDSQVTMMFWYRQQPGQSLTLIATANQGSEATYESGFVIDKFPISRPNLTFSTLTVSNMSPEDSSIYLCSVLTGEGTEAFFGQGTRLTVV.

The J gene is TRBJ2-3, the V gene TRBV4-3; 8 bases are shared with TRBD2. The trim removed 0 bases at V and 3 bases at J, leaving 2 bases unmatched. The germline CDR1 and CDR2 sequences are LGHNA and YSLEER. The CDR3 has 15 amino acids. CDR3 DNA: TGCGCCAGCAGCCAAGATGGGACTAGTACAGATACGCAGTATTTT. Protein sequence: CASSQDGTSTDTQYF.

The chain has TRBV5-5 and TRBJ1-1, with 7 bases aligning to TRBD1. V was pared by 1 base and J by 3 bases, with 12 bases of the junction left unmatched. The length of the CDR3 is 17 residues. Germline V gene sequence: CDR1 SGHKS, CDR2 YYEKEE (reference sequence). The CDR3 bases are TGTGCCAGCAGCTTGAAGAGACAGGGATTAATTTACACTGAAGCTTTCTTT. Protein sequence: CASSLKRQGLIYTEAFF.

The chain uses TRBV18 and TRBJ2-2, with 10 bases that match TRBD1. Germline V gene data show CDR1 as KGHSH and CDR2 as LQKENI. The CDR3 is 13 amino acids. V was pared by 0 bases and J by 12 bases, with 1 base of the junction left unmatched. CDR3 sequence: CASSPPDRGKLFF. CDR3 nucleotides: TGTGCCAGCTCACCACCGGACAGGGGGAAGCTGTTTTTT.

The V and J genes are TRBV5-1 and TRBJ2-3, with 11 bases that match TRBD2. CDR3 length equals 16 residues. The ends lost 5 bases at V and 1 base at J; junction bases unmatched: 6. Germline V gives CDR1 SGHRS, CDR2 YFSETQ. CDR3 region: CASRPTSGGRTDTQYF. As DNA, the CDR3 is TGCGCCAGCAGACCAACTAGCGGGGGCCGCACAGATACGCAGTATTTT.

This chain links TRBV6-5 with TRBJ2-7, with 7 bases lining up with TRBD1. The junction had 5 bases not matched to a gene; V was cut back by 5 bases and J by 1 base. Germline CDR1 MNHEY, CDR2 SVGAGI. This CDR3 spans 14 amino acids. The CDR3: CASSLDRVSYEQYF. The CDR3 DNA reads as TGTGCCAGCAGTCTAGACAGGGTTTCCTACGAGCAGTACTTC.

This sequence joins TRBV10-1 and TRBJ2-2; 12 nucleotides agree with TRBD1. Losses at the gene ends were 2 bases for V and 6 bases for J; bases not matched to a gene: 4. The length of the CDR3 is 16 residues. Germline assignment: CDR1 WNHNN and CDR2 SYGVQD (reference sequence). The CDR3 sequence: CASSERGQGASGELFF. The CDR3 DNA reads as TGCGCCAGCAGTGAGAGGGGACAGGGGGCCTCCGGGGAGCTGTTTTTT.

This chain links TRBV23-1 with TRBJ2-7; TRBD2 might be the D (5 bases). TRBV23-1 is treated as an ORF (open reading frame) with a function not yet certain. This CDR3 has 12 residues. V lost 7 bases and J lost 7, with 14 bases in between. The CDR3 nucleotides read TGCGCCAGCAATCATTCCTGCGGGGAGCAGTACTTC. Amino acid sequence: CASNHSCGEQYF.

This clone has just a few counts. The chain recombines TRBV19 with TRBJ2-1; 9 bases align to TRBD1. This CDR3 has 15 residues. Looked up from germline, CDR1 is LNHDA and CDR2 is SQIVND (reference sequence). Trimming cost V 3 bases and J 6 bases; bases outside gene matches: 6. For the CDR3, the DNA is TGTGCCAGTAGTATTGGGGGACAGGGACCCAATGAGCAGTTCTTC. Its translation: CASSIGGQGPNEQFF.

This clone was recorded once. J is TRBJ1-3 and V is TRBV18; TRBD1 agrees at 10 bases. Trimming at V came to 8 bases and at J to 0 bases, leaving 10 bases not matched to a gene. Germline V gene lookup returns CDR1 KGHSH and CDR2 LQKENI. The CDR3 is made up of 17 amino acids. For the CDR3, the DNA is TGTGCCAGCACCTACGGGGGGACAGGGGCCTCTGGAAACACCATATATTTT. This encodes CASTYGGTGASGNTIYF. Full variable domain (rest looked up from reference TRBV18 and TRBJ1-3): NAGVMQNPRHLVRRRGQEARLRCSPMKGHSHVYWYRQLPEEGLKFMVYLQKENIIDESGMPKERFSAEFPKEGPSILRIQQVVRGDSAAYFCASTYGGTGASGNTIYFGEGSWLTVV.

The CDR3 loop reads CASSTSGRAETGELFF. The DNA for the CDR3 is TGCGCCAGTTCGACTAGCGGGAGGGCCGAAACCGGGGAGCTGTTTTTT. V is TRBV23-1 and J is TRBJ2-2; 14 positions agree with TRBD2. TRBV23-1 is an open reading frame whose function is uncertain. The CDR3 has 16 amino acids. V shed 9 bases, J shed 5 bases, and the junction held 8 bases outside the gene matches.

This clone was found once. J is TRBJ2-7 and V is TRBV27, with D perhaps matching TRBD2 (5 bases). Germline V gene data show CDR1 as MNHEY and CDR2 as SMNVEV (reference sequence). Trimming left V 8 bases short and J 6 bases short, with 14 bases between. The CDR3 extends over 12 amino acids. CDR3 residues: CASFRDPFEQYF. The CDR3 coding sequence is TGTGCCAGCTTCCGGGATCCCTTCGAGCAGTACTTC.

This rearrangement joins TRBV30 to TRBJ2-1; 7 bases match TRBD1. This CDR3 spans 11 amino acids. Germline trimming cut 4 bases from V and 9 bases from J; bases unmatched to any gene: 3. Per germline, CDR1 GTSNPN and CDR2 SVGIG (reference sequence). The CDR3 loop is CAWIGGSEQFF. The CDR3 DNA reads as TGTGCCTGGATAGGGGGCAGTGAGCAGTTCTTC.

The rearrangement joins TRBV5-6 to TRBJ2-6; perhaps TRBD2 as D (6 bases). Trimming removed 4 bases from V and 0 bases from J, with 11 bases in between. In germline, CDR1 is SGHDT, CDR2 YYEEEE. This CDR3 is 16 amino acids long. The CDR3 loop reads CASSPEGSSGANVLTF. CDR3 nucleotide sequence: TGTGCCAGCAGCCCGGAGGGGAGCTCTGGGGCCAACGTCCTGACTTTC.

This chain uses TRBV11-3 with TRBJ2-5; 9 positions match TRBD1. Germline assignment: CDR1 SGHNT and CDR2 YENEEA. V lost 2 bases to trimming and J lost 4 bases; unmatched junction nucleotides: 11. CDR3 size: 17 residues. CDR3 in amino acids: CASSLWPDDRGLETQYF. The CDR3 DNA is TGTGCCAGCAGCTTATGGCCCGACGACAGGGGGTTAGAGACCCAGTACTTC.

The chain uses TRBV2 and TRBJ2-7; possible D gene TRBD2, 5 bases. The germline gives CDR1 SNHLY, CDR2 FYNNEI. The CDR3 spans 15 residues. With 4 bases removed from V and 2 bases from J, the gap between germline ends came to 15 bases. The CDR3: CASSGEKGFAYEQYF. CDR3 DNA sequence: TGTGCCAGCAGTGGGGAGAAAGGATTCGCCTACGAGCAGTACTTC. The variable domain in full, with the rest retrieved from reference TRBV2 and TRBJ2-7, is EPEVTQTPSHQVTQMGQEVILRCVPISNHLYFYWYRQILGQKVEFLVSFYNNEISEKSEIFDDQFSVERPDGSNFTLKIRSTKLEDSAMYFCASSGEKGFAYEQYFGPGTRLTVT.